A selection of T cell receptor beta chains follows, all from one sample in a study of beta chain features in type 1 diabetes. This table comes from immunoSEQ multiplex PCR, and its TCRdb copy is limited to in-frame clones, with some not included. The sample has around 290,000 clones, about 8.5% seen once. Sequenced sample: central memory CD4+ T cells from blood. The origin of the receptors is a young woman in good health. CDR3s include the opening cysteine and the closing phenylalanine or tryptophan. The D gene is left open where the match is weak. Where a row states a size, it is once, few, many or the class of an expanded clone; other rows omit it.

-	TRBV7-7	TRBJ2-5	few	CASSSLQQETQYF	TGTGCCAGCAGCTCCCTACAACAAGAGACCCAGTACTTC
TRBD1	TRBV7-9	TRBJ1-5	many	CASSSTGASNQPQHF	TGTGCCAGCAGCTCGACAGGGGCAAGCAATCAGCCCCAGCATTTT
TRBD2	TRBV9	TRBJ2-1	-	CASSTRSGGRSYNEQFF	TGTGCCAGCAGCACACGTAGCGGGGGACGGTCCTACAATGAGCAGTTCTTC
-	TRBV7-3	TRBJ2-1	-	CASSLGTLYNEQFF	TGTGCCAGCAGCTTAGGGACACTCTACAATGAGCAGTTCTTC
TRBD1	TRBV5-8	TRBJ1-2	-	CASNPGQGEYGYTF	TGTGCCAGCAACCCGGGACAGGGGGAATATGGCTACACCTTC
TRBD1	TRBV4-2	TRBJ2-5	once	CASGMDREETQYF	TGTGCCAGCGGGATGGACAGGGAAGAGACCCAGTACTTC
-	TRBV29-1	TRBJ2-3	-	CSVDSTDTQYF	TGCAGCGTAGACAGCACAGATACGCAGTATTTT
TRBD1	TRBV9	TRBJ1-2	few	CASSVGGTGAHYLNGYTF	TGTGCCAGCAGCGTAGGGGGGACAGGGGCTCACTATCTCAATGGCTACACCTTC
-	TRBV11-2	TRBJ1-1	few	CASRTSNTEAFF	TGTGCCAGCAGAACATCCAACACTGAAGCTTTCTTT
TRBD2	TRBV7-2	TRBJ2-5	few	CASSRGLEGETQYF	TGTGCCAGCAGCCGGGGACTAGAGGGGGAGACCCAGTACTTC
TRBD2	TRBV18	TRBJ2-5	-	CASSPQREGRGTQYF	TGTGCCAGCTCACCACAGCGGGAGGGCCGAGGGACCCAGTACTTC
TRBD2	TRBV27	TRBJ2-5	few	CASSWGPPRQGGPETQYF	TGTGCCAGCAGCTGGGGTCCACCGAGGCAGGGAGGGCCGGAGACCCAGTACTTC
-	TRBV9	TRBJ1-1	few	CASSASPGLEAFF	TGTGCCAGCAGCGCCTCACCCGGTCTTGAAGCTTTCTTT
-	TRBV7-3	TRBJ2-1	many	CASSLGSGTGSNEQFF	TGTGCCAGCAGCTTAGGGTCTGGAACAGGGTCAAATGAGCAGTTCTTC
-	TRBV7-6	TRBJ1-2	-	CASSSAGGYTF	TGTGCCAGCAGCTCCGCGGGCGGCTACACCTTC
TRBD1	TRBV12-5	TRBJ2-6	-	CASRLGQGASGANVLTF	TGTGCTAGTCGGTTGGGACAGGGGGCTTCTGGGGCCAACGTCCTGACTTTC
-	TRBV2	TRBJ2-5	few	CASSAKNSQETQYF	TGTGCCAGCAGTGCGAAGAACAGCCAAGAGACCCAGTACTTC
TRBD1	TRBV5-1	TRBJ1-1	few	CASSPGTGMNTEAFF	TGCGCCAGCAGCCCTGGGACAGGGATGAACACTGAAGCTTTCTTT
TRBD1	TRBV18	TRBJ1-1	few	CASSPRTGLEAFF	TGTGCCAGCTCACCTCGGACAGGCCTTGAAGCTTTCTTT
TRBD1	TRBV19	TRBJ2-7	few	CASSMGTGRYEQYF	TGTGCCAGTAGTATGGGGACAGGTCGGTACGAGCAGTACTTC
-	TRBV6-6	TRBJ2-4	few	CASSPGTGDIQYF	TGTGCCAGCAGCCCCGGGACGGGAGACATTCAGTACTTC
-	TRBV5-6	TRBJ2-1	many	CASSLPSRNEQFF	TGTGCCAGCAGCTTGCCTAGCAGGAATGAGCAGTTCTTC
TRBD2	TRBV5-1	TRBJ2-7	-	CASKPTSGAYEQYF	TGCGCCAGCAAACCGACTAGCGGTGCCTACGAGCAGTACTTC
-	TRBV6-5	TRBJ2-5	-	CASRDTWGTQYF	TGTGCCAGCAGGGACACGTGGGGGACCCAGTACTTC
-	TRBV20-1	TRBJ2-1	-	CSASRNNEQFF	TGCAGTGCTAGTCGAAACAATGAGCAGTTCTTC
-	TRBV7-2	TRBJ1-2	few	CASSLARGKGDYGYTF	TGTGCCAGCAGCTTAGCCCGGGGAAAGGGGGACTATGGCTACACCTTC
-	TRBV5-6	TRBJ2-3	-	CASSLAGPYTQYF	TGTGCCAGCAGCTTGGCGGGGCCCTATACGCAGTATTTT
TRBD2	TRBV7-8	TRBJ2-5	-	CASSWARGGASGVQETQYF	TGTGCCAGCAGCTGGGCTCGAGGAGGGGCTAGCGGAGTCCAAGAGACCCAGTACTTC